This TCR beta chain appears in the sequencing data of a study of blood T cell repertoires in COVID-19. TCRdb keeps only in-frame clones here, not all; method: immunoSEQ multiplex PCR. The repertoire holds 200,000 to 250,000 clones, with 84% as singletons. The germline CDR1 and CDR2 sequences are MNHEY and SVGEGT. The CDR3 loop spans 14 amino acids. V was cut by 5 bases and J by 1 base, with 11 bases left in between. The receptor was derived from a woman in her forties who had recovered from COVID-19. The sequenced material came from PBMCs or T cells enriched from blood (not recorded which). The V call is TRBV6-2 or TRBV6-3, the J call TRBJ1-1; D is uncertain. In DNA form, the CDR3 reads TGTGCCAGCAGTCACTACACAGCGAACACTGAAGCTTTCTTT. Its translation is CASSHYTANTEAFF.